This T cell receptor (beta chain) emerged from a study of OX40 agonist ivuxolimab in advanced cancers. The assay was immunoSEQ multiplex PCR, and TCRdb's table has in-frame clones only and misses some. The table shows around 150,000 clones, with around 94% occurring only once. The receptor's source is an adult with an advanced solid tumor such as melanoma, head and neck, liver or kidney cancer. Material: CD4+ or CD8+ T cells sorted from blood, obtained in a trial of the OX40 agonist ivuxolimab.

The CDR3 reads CASSPGQLYGYTF. CDR3 in DNA: TGTGCCAGCAGCCCGGGACAGCTCTATGGCTACACCTTC. The chain employs TRBV7-2 and TRBJ1-2, with TRBD1 identical over 7 bases. This CDR3 is 13 amino acids long. V lost 5 bases to trimming and J lost 4 bases; unmatched junction nucleotides: 4. From germline, CDR1 is SGHTA and CDR2 FQGNSA.